One sample yielded the 31 T cell receptor beta chains listed below, sequenced in a study of spatial heterogeneity in lung cancer (dated by TCRdb to the late 2010s). The library relied on 5' RACE. Reads for this sample came from a NextSeq 500. The public sequencing data were trimmed at Q25 with fastp and processed into clonotypes with MiXCR by TCRdb, which kept only in-frame beta chains. Rows matching on CDR3 protein sequence are summarized as one entry with the most common DNA and genes. The sample table lists roughly 50,000 distinct CDR3 sequences, about 7.4% of them with a count of one. The top ten constitute around 13% of the sample. According to the study, the label for this sample's time point signals: sample taken at primary tumor resection. Whole RNA extracted from tumor and nontumor lung tissue, or from cryopreserved PBMC samples, was used for TCR sequencing without cell sorting. The input for sequencing was PBMCs, taken at surgery. Receptor source: a female donor with early-stage non-small cell lung cancer.

The chain couples TRBV20-1 to TRBJ2-5; the D gene is possibly TRBD2 (5 bases). CDR3 size: 18 residues. V gave up 0 bases and J gave up 1 base, with 21 bases separating them. Germline V gene sequence: CDR1 DFQATT, CDR2 SNEGSKA (reference sequence). CDR3 in DNA: TGCAGTGCTAGAGATAGCGTGGGTAGCCACCCATTCCAAGAGACCCAGTACTTC. Amino acids: CSARDSVGSHPFQETQYF.

This clonotype was seen a handful of times. The CDR3 reads CASSVRGGQADTQYF. The CDR3 DNA reads TGTGCCAGCAGCGTAAGGGGGGGCCAAGCAGATACGCAGTATTTT. This rearrangement joins TRBV9 to TRBJ2-3; TRBD2 is a possible D gene (7 bases). Germline CDR1 is SGDLS and CDR2 is YYNGEE. CDR3 length: 15 amino acids. Trimming pared 1 base from V and 4 bases from J, leaving 13 bases between. Looking up the rest from reference TRBV9 and TRBJ2-3 gives the full variable domain: DSGVTQTPKHLITATGQRVTLRCSPRSGDLSVYWYQQSLDQGLQFLIQYYNGEERAKGNILERFSAQQFPDLHSELNLSSLELGDSALYFCASSVRGGQADTQYFGPGTRLTVL.

This clonotype was recorded many times. This CDR3 reads CASSERGAENSPLHF. The CDR3 bases are TGTGCCAGCAGTGAACGGGGCGCCGAGAATTCACCCCTCCACTTT. The chain has TRBV2 and TRBJ1-6, with a weak D call TRBD1 (5 bases). Per the germline V gene, CDR1 is SNHLY and CDR2 is FYNNEI. V was cut by 2 bases and J by 7 bases, with 12 bases left in between. This CDR3 spans 15 amino acids.

The V gene is TRBV25-1, the J gene TRBJ2-2; D possibly corresponds to TRBD1 (5 bases). Germline V lookup: CDR1 MGHDK, CDR2 SYGVNS. This CDR3 contains 14 residues. The ends were cut back, 2 bases at V and 3 bases at J, with 7 bases in the middle. CDR3 residues: CASSEQGDTGELFF. CDR3 in DNA: TGTGCCAGCAGTGAACAGGGCGACACCGGGGAGCTGTTTTTT.

The V call is TRBV27, the J call TRBJ1-5; D not resolved. V dropped 0 bases and J dropped 2 bases, with 5 bases sitting between them. The CDR3 runs to 14 residues. Germline CDR1 reads MNHEY; CDR2 reads SMNVEV (reference sequence). DNA of the CDR3: TGTGCCAGCAGTTTATCCATCGGCAATCAGCCCCAGCATTTT. Amino acid sequence: CASSLSIGNQPQHF.

The chain combines TRBV29-1 with TRBJ2-3; possible D gene TRBD2, 5 bases. With 7 bases removed from V and 0 bases from J, the gap between germline ends came to 14 bases. The CDR3 extends over 14 amino acids. Germline V gene data show CDR1 as SQVTM and CDR2 as ANQGSEA. CDR3 amino acids: CSAAGHSSTDTQYF. CDR3 DNA: TGCAGCGCCGCGGGCCACTCTAGCACAGATACGCAGTATTTT.

This clonotype has ten or more counts. This chain uses TRBV5-5 with TRBJ2-1; TRBD2 agrees at 10 bases. Germline CDR1 reads SGHKS; CDR2 reads YYEKEE (reference sequence). The junction had 10 bases not matched to a gene; V was cut back by 4 bases and J by 6 bases. The CDR3 contains 16 residues. CDR3: CASSLGTSVITNEQFF. DNA of the CDR3: TGTGCCAGCAGCCTGGGGACTAGCGTAATAACCAATGAGCAGTTCTTC.

This clonotype was seen more than once but under ten times. The chain has TRBV3-1 and TRBJ2-3; D is possibly TRBD1 or TRBD2 (5 bases each). The germline V gene encodes CDR1 LGHDT and CDR2 YNNKEL (reference sequence). Trimming took off 4 bases at V and 2 bases at J, with 10 bases between the two ends. The CDR3 length is 14 residues. CDR3 sequence (DNA): TGTGCCAGCAGCCTTCCGGGGACCACAGATACGCAGTATTTT. This encodes CASSLPGTTDTQYF.

This clonotype came up a few times. The J gene is TRBJ2-1, the V gene TRBV6-6, with TRBD1 identical over 7 bases. With 0 bases clipped from V and 6 bases from J, the junction kept 2 bases outside the gene matches. Germline V lookup: CDR1 MNHNY, CDR2 SVGAGI (reference sequence). This CDR3 has 14 residues. CDR3 nucleotide sequence: TGTGCCAGCAGTTACTCGACAGGGAGCAATGAGCAGTTCTTC. This codes for CASSYSTGSNEQFF.

The chain links TRBV24-1 to TRBJ2-3, with 9 bases lining up with TRBD1. Germline V lookup: CDR1 KGHDR, CDR2 SFDVKD. With V trimmed by 10 bases and J by 4 bases, 14 bases remained unmatched. The CDR3 covers 16 residues. CDR3 nucleotides: TGTGCCACAAGGCCACCGGGACAGGGTTCGGCAGATACGCAGTATTTT. Translated: CATRPPGQGSADTQYF.

The chain employs TRBV20-1 and TRBJ2-1; TRBD2 agrees at 12 bases. CDR1 DFQATT and CDR2 SNEGSKA come from the germline V gene (reference sequence). The ends lost 2 bases at V and 9 bases at J; junction bases unmatched: 8. The CDR3 runs to 15 residues. CDR3 DNA: TGCAGTGCTAGACCCCCTAGCGGGGGGGCCGGTGAGCAGTTCTTC. Amino acids: CSARPPSGGAGEQFF.

This clonotype was found many times. V usage is TRBV11-2 and J usage is TRBJ1-4; unclear D gene. This CDR3 has 17 amino acids. V gave up 5 bases and J gave up 2 bases, with 18 bases separating them. Germline lookup yields CDR1 SGHAT and CDR2 FQNNGV. This CDR3 reads CASSPTGRSRTNEKLFF. CDR3 in DNA: TGTGCCAGCAGCCCCACGGGTAGAAGTCGGACTAATGAAAAACTGTTTTTT.

This clonotype was detected ten times or more. The genes are TRBV18 and TRBJ1-1; D remains unclear. CDR3 length: 15 residues. CDR1 is KGHSH and CDR2 is LQKENI in the germline V gene. Between the trimmed V and J ends, which lost 1 base and 1 base, there was a span of 10 bases. In DNA, the CDR3 is TGTGCCAGCTCACCACAGAGGGTCACGAACACTGAAGCTTTCTTT. This gives the protein CASSPQRVTNTEAFF.

This clonotype appeared a few times. The V gene is TRBV19, the J gene TRBJ2-7; the D gene is possibly TRBD1 (6 bases). V lost 5 bases to trimming and J lost 2 bases, with 10 bases between them. Germline V gives CDR1 LNHDA, CDR2 SQIVND (reference sequence). This CDR3 comprises 13 residues. CDR3 bases: TGTGCCAGTAGTTGGGGGCGAACCTACGAGCAGTACTTC. Its protein is CASSWGRTYEQYF.

In its sample, this clonotype was seen many times. The V call is TRBV12-3 or TRBV12-4, the J call TRBJ1-5; no firm D call. Trimming stripped 2 bases from V and 6 bases from J, with 8 bases between. The CDR3 has 13 amino acids. The CDR3 DNA reads TGTGCCAGCAGTTTAACGGGAGGTCAGCCCCAGCATTTT. Translating gives CASSLTGGQPQHF.

This clonotype was counted ten times or more. This chain uses TRBV5-1 with TRBJ1-5; 9 positions agree with TRBD1. The CDR3 runs 21 residues. V gave up 0 bases and J gave up 6 bases; unmatched junction bases: 22. In germline, CDR1 is SGHRS, CDR2 YFSETQ. CDR3 residues: CASSLAPPAPGQGRGGQPQHF. The DNA for the CDR3 is TGCGCCAGCAGCTTGGCCCCACCAGCCCCGGGACAGGGAAGAGGAGGTCAGCCCCAGCATTTT.

This clonotype was seen a handful of times. V usage is TRBV5-1 and J usage is TRBJ1-6; 7 bases match TRBD1. Trimming removed 7 bases from V and 7 bases from J; junction bases left unmatched: 5. This CDR3 is 13 amino acids long. The germline V gene encodes CDR1 SGHRS and CDR2 YFSETQ. CDR3 bases: TGCGCCAGCCAGGCAGGGGGGAATTCACCCCTCCACTTT. Its translation is CASQAGGNSPLHF.

In this sample, this clonotype turned up a few times. CDR3: CASSLLGGGNTEAFF. The CDR3 nucleotides are TGTGCCAGCAGCCTTCTAGGGGGGGGCAACACTGAAGCTTTCTTT. This chain connects TRBV7-3 to TRBJ1-1, with D possibly matching TRBD1 (6 bases). Germline values: CDR1 SGHTA, CDR2 FQGTGA. Trimming took 5 bases from V and 2 from J, leaving 15 bases between them. This CDR3 is 15 amino acids long.

This clonotype came up many times. The rearrangement joins TRBV5-5 to TRBJ2-5; D is uncertain. The V end was cut by 4 bases, the J end by 1 base, with 14 bases between. Germline-derived CDR1 and CDR2 are SGHKS and YYEKEE (reference sequence). The length of the CDR3 is 15 residues. CDR3 DNA: TGTGCCAGCAGCCCTGACGCAACAATCCAAGAGACCCAGTACTTC. It translates to CASSPDATIQETQYF.

This clonotype was picked up a small number of times. V usage is TRBV27 and J usage is TRBJ1-6, with D possibly TRBD1 on 5 matching bases. CDR1 is MNHEY and CDR2 is SMNVEV in the germline V gene (reference sequence). V lost 6 bases and J lost 11, with 23 bases in between. CDR3 size: 16 residues. The chain's CDR3 is CASSLTRGRALTPLHF. The CDR3 DNA reads TGTGCCAGCAGCTTAACCAGAGGCAGGGCTTTGACACCCCTCCACTTT.

This clonotype occurred many times. The chain employs TRBV5-1 and TRBJ2-2; the D gene is possibly TRBD2 (5 bases). The germline V gene has CDR1 SGHRS and CDR2 YFSETQ. The CDR3 loop spans 14 amino acids. Trimming cost V 5 bases and J 4 bases, with 12 bases left between them. DNA of the CDR3: TGCGCCAGCAGAATGGACTGGGGCACCGGGGAGCTGTTTTTT. It specifies CASRMDWGTGELFF. Together with reference TRBV5-1 and TRBJ2-2, the CDR3 gives the full variable domain: KAGVTQTPRYLIKTRGQQVTLSCSPISGHRSVSWYQQTPGQGLQFLFEYFSETQRNKGNFPGRFSGRQFSNSRSEMNVSTLELGDSALYLCASRMDWGTGELFFGEGSRLTVL.

This clonotype occurred a few times. The genes are TRBV3-1 and TRBJ2-7; weak D call: TRBD1 (6 bases). This CDR3 is 14 amino acids long. The V end lost 5 bases, the J end lost 6 bases, and 17 bases lay between the germline ends. The V gene's germline CDR1 is LGHDT and CDR2 YNNKEL (reference sequence). The CDR3 DNA reads as TGTGCCAGCAGCAACAGACAGGTGGTCTCCGAGCAGTACTTC. It yields the protein CASSNRQVVSEQYF.

In its sample, this clonotype was seen many times. The chain uses TRBV20-1 and TRBJ1-4, with TRBD1 matching 10 bases. There are 17 residues in the CDR3. V was pared by 0 bases and J by 5 bases, with 9 bases of the junction left unmatched. The germline V gene has CDR1 DFQATT and CDR2 SNEGSKA (reference sequence). The CDR3 loop is CSARDADQGQGNEKLFF. CDR3 sequence (DNA): TGCAGTGCTAGAGATGCTGACCAGGGACAGGGGAATGAAAAACTGTTTTTT.

The CDR3 nucleotides read TGTGCCAGTAGTCTGGGGGCGGGTCAGCCCCAGCATTTT. Translation: CASSLGAGQPQHF. The chain carries TRBV19 and TRBJ1-5, with a weak D call TRBD1 (6 bases). This CDR3 is built from 13 residues. The V gene lost 5 bases and the J gene lost 6 bases, with 11 bases spanning the gap. CDR1 is LNHDA, CDR2 SQIVND, per germline (reference sequence).

This clonotype was counted a few times. The gene calls are TRBV5-4 and TRBJ2-2, with 12 bases matching TRBD1. Germline CDR1 reads SGHNT; CDR2 reads YYREEE (reference sequence). Trimming took 4 bases from V and 6 from J; bases not matched to a gene: 10. The CDR3 runs 17 residues. CDR3 sequence: CASSGSGTGGVAGELFF. CDR3 in DNA: TGTGCCAGCAGCGGGTCCGGGACAGGGGGCGTTGCCGGGGAGCTGTTTTTT.

This clonotype was seen more than once but under ten times. The genes are TRBV6-6 and TRBJ2-7, with 10 bases fitting TRBD1. Germline V gives CDR1 MNHNY, CDR2 SVGAGI (reference sequence). CDR3 length: 15 residues. J was trimmed by 5 bases and V by 5 bases; bases with no gene match: 9. The CDR3 DNA is TGTGCCAGCAGTCAGATCGACAGGGGGCGCGACGAGCAGTACTTC. The encoded protein is CASSQIDRGRDEQYF.

This clonotype was seen more than once but under ten times. The chain links TRBV6-6 to TRBJ2-3; D call uncertain. V was cut by 0 bases and J by 5 bases, with 9 bases left in between. The CDR3 has 14 amino acids. The germline V gene has CDR1 MNHNY and CDR2 SVGAGI (reference sequence). CDR3 sequence reads: CASSYSNAVDTQYF. CDR3 in DNA: TGTGCCAGCAGTTACTCGAACGCCGTAGATACGCAGTATTTT.

The chain uses TRBV5-1 and TRBJ2-3, with TRBD2 matching 11 bases. Per the germline V gene, CDR1 is SGHRS and CDR2 is YFSETQ. V lost 4 bases and J lost 2; bases outside the gene matches: 6. The CDR3 consists of 16 residues. CDR3 amino acids: CASSRLAGPYTDTQYF. The CDR3 DNA reads TGCGCCAGCAGCAGACTAGCGGGGCCGTACACAGATACGCAGTATTTT.

This clonotype was picked up many times. This chain connects TRBV9 to TRBJ2-1; possibly TRBD1 for D (6 bases). Trimming took 1 base from V and 5 from J, leaving 16 bases between them. In germline, CDR1 is SGDLS, CDR2 YYNGEE. There are 16 residues in the CDR3. The CDR3 reads CASSVSSRGVDNEQFF. The CDR3 nucleotides are TGTGCCAGCAGCGTAAGCAGCAGGGGAGTGGACAATGAGCAGTTCTTC.

This clonotype was recorded a few times. The rearrangement joins TRBV11-2 to TRBJ2-5; D not resolved. Between the trimmed V and J ends, which lost 0 bases and 4 bases, there was a span of 15 bases. The CDR3 is 16 amino acids. CDR1 and CDR2 (germline): SGHAT, FQNNGV. The CDR3, as DNA: TGTGCCAGCAGCTTAGACAGATCTGGCACAGTAGAGACCCAGTACTTC. This encodes CASSLDRSGTVETQYF.

This clonotype turned up a few times. The rearrangement uses TRBV19 and TRBJ2-2; D gene unclear. Trimming shortened V by 3 bases and J by 6 bases, and 2 bases separated the two germline ends. Germline V gene data show CDR1 as LNHDA and CDR2 as SQIVND (reference sequence). The CDR3 contains 11 residues. Here the CDR3 DNA reads TGTGCCAGTAGTATCCCCGGGGAGCTGTTTTTT. This translates into CASSIPGELFF.